The 30 T cell receptor beta chains presented below share a single source sample, sequenced in a study of blood T cell repertoires in COVID-19. Sequencing was performed with immunoSEQ multiplex PCR; in TCRdb, only in-frame clones are kept and a portion is missing. The sample shows over 200,000 clones, approximately 80% of them seen only once. What was sequenced was PBMCs or T cells enriched from blood (not recorded which). All receptors derive from a man aged 60 to 69 who had recovered from COVID-19.

This rearrangement joins TRBV7-9 to TRBJ2-2; tentatively, D is TRBD2 (7 bases). The CDR3 runs 19 residues. The ends were cut back, 3 bases at V and 7 bases at J, with 27 bases in the middle. Germline lookup yields CDR1 SEHNR and CDR2 FQNEAQ (reference sequence). The CDR3 sequence is CASSFGLRGGPLVDGELFF. The CDR3 nucleotides are TGTGCCAGCAGCTTCGGTCTGCGCGGGGGCCCCTTAGTGGACGGGGAGCTGTTTTTT.

The chain combines TRBV20-1 with TRBJ2-7; D unclear. CDR1 is DFQATT and CDR2 is SNEGSKA in the germline V gene (reference sequence). The CDR3 covers 11 residues. With 4 bases removed from V and 5 bases from J, the gap between germline ends came to 9 bases. In nucleotides, the CDR3 is TGCAGTGCTAACGACAACCACGAGCAGTACTTC. Its protein product is CSANDNHEQYF.

The chain employs TRBV30 and TRBJ2-5, with 9 positions matching TRBD2. The CDR3 covers 14 residues. With V trimmed by 1 base and J by 4 bases, 4 bases remained unmatched. From germline, CDR1 is GTSNPN and CDR2 SVGIG (reference sequence). CDR3 bases: TGTGCCTGGAGTGGCGGGGGGGCTGCAGAGACCCAGTACTTC. Protein: CAWSGGGAAETQYF.

V gene TRBV15 combines with J gene TRBJ1-1; possibly TRBD1 for D (5 bases). Between the trimmed V and J ends, which lost 7 bases and 0 bases, there was a span of 9 bases. Per germline, CDR1 LNHNV and CDR2 YYDKDF (reference sequence). This CDR3 is 13 amino acids long. CDR3 bases: TGTGCCACCAAGGAGGGGATGAACACTGAAGCTTTCTTT. Translating gives CATKEGMNTEAFF.

V usage is TRBV21-1 and J usage is TRBJ2-1; TRBD1 was called by the table and not checked on the DNA. TRBV21-1 is annotated as a pseudogene. This CDR3 comprises 14 residues. The CDR3 spells CASSKAQGYNEQFF. The CDR3 DNA is TGTGCCAGCAGCAAAGCACAGGGGTACAATGAGCAGTTCTTC.

This clone was recorded many times. V usage is TRBV15 and J usage is TRBJ1-2; TRBD1 matches at 7 bases. Trimming removed 5 bases from V and 7 bases from J; junction bases left unmatched: 13. There are 15 residues in the CDR3. Germline V gives CDR1 LNHNV, CDR2 YYDKDF (reference sequence). CDR3 coding DNA: TGTGCCACCAGCGGCGGACTGACAGGGCAGGGTGGCTACACCTTC. Translation: CATSGGLTGQGGYTF.

This chain links TRBV9 with TRBJ2-1; D might be TRBD1 (5 bases). CDR1 and CDR2 from the germline V gene are SGDLS and YYNGEE. CDR3 length: 16 residues. Trimming took 0 bases from V and 0 from J, leaving 10 bases between them. CDR3 sequence reads: CASSVEGFSSYNEQFF. The CDR3 DNA follows: TGTGCCAGCAGCGTAGAGGGGTTCAGCTCCTACAATGAGCAGTTCTTC.

The CDR3 reads CASSQERGDHGYTF. The CDR3 nucleotides are TGCGCCAGCAGCCAAGAGCGGGGGGATCATGGCTACACCTTC. The chain recombines TRBV4-3 with TRBJ1-2, with D perhaps matching TRBD1 (5 bases). CDR3 length equals 14 residues. The V gene's germline CDR1 is LGHNA and CDR2 YSLEER. Trimming removed 0 bases from V and 6 bases from J, with 11 bases in between.

This clone turned up a few times. V and J are TRBV5-6 and TRBJ1-2, with TRBD1 matching over 9 bases. CDR3 size: 16 residues. Germline V gives CDR1 SGHDT, CDR2 YYEEEE. V was pared by 2 bases and J by 5 bases, with 10 bases of the junction left unmatched. CDR3 in DNA: TGTGCCAGCAGCTTAGGTGGGACAGGGAGAACGTATGGCTACACCTTC. Amino acids: CASSLGGTGRTYGYTF.

This chain uses TRBV27 with TRBJ1-5; 9 bases match TRBD1. The CDR3 covers 14 residues. CDR1 and CDR2 (germline): MNHEY, SMNVEV (reference sequence). V trimming: 4 bases; J trimming: 6 bases; junction bases outside the gene matches: 4. CDR3 sequence reads: CASSWTGEGQPQHF. In DNA form, the CDR3 reads TGTGCCAGCAGTTGGACAGGGGAGGGTCAGCCCCAGCATTTT.

The chain links TRBV7-6 to TRBJ2-1; D is ambiguous. CDR3 size: 16 residues. Germline CDR1 SGHVS, CDR2 FNYEAQ. Trimming took off 2 bases at V and 1 base at J, with 12 bases between the two ends. In DNA form, the CDR3 reads TGTGCCAGCAGCTTACGTCCTCCCAGTTCCTACAATGAGCAGTTCTTC. Its protein product is CASSLRPPSSYNEQFF.

The genes are TRBV2 and TRBJ2-7, with 8 positions matching TRBD1. This CDR3 is 16 amino acids long. Germline-derived CDR1 and CDR2 are SNHLY and FYNNEI. The trim removed 3 bases at V and 5 bases at J, leaving 12 bases unmatched. The CDR3, as DNA: TGTGCCAGCAGTGAGGCTACCTGGACAGGGACCAACGAGCAGTACTTC. It codes for CASSEATWTGTNEQYF.

The CDR3 DNA is TGCAGCGTTGGACAGGGGGGAGAGGAGACCCAGTACTTC. Amino acid sequence: CSVGQGGEETQYF. This chain links TRBV29-1 with TRBJ2-5; 9 positions match TRBD1. The germline CDR1 and CDR2 sequences are SQVTM and ANQGSEA. V gave up 4 bases and J gave up 5 bases; unmatched junction bases: 5. This CDR3 has 13 residues.

The chain carries TRBV7-9 and TRBJ2-2, with D tentatively TRBD2 (5 bases). The CDR3 is 15 amino acids. Germline V gives CDR1 SEHNR, CDR2 FQNEAQ (reference sequence). V was cut by 5 bases and J by 4 bases, with 14 bases left in between. The CDR3 is CASSPRTGSTGELFF. For the CDR3, the DNA is TGTGCCAGCAGCCCCCGGACGGGGTCCACCGGGGAGCTGTTTTTT.

The J gene is TRBJ2-7, the V gene TRBV28, with a possible D match to TRBD1 (6 bases). From germline, CDR1 is MDHEN and CDR2 SYDVKM. The CDR3 is 16 residues long. Trimming removed 7 bases from V and 0 bases from J, with 19 bases in between. The CDR3 reads CASKDSGAPLSYEQYF. The CDR3 nucleotides are TGTGCCAGCAAAGACTCAGGGGCCCCCCTCTCCTACGAGCAGTACTTC.

This chain joins TRBV25-1 and TRBJ1-2, with D perhaps TRBD1 (5 bases). Germline V gene lookup returns CDR1 MGHDK and CDR2 SYGVNS. V gave up 4 bases and J gave up 3 bases, with 9 bases separating them. This CDR3 has 13 residues. The chain's CDR3 is CASSAQGHYGYTF. The CDR3 DNA reads TGTGCCAGCAGTGCCCAGGGCCACTATGGCTACACCTTC.

V and J are TRBV24-1 and TRBJ2-5, with 11 bases aligning to TRBD1. The junction had 4 bases not matched to a gene; V was cut back by 4 bases and J by 4 bases. CDR1 is KGHDR, CDR2 SFDVKD, per germline. This CDR3 has 15 amino acids. CDR3 nucleotide sequence: TGTGCCACCAGTGACCCCGGGACAGGGGGAGAGACCCAGTACTTC. Its protein is CATSDPGTGGETQYF.

V and J are TRBV11-3 and TRBJ2-5, with D maybe TRBD2 (7 bases). The V end was cut by 5 bases, the J end by 5 bases, with 15 bases between. This CDR3 spans 14 amino acids. Germline loops: CDR1 SGHNT, CDR2 YENEEA. The CDR3 bases are TGTGCCAGCAGCCCGCGGGGGCAAGGGGAGACCCAGTACTTC. This gives the protein CASSPRGQGETQYF. The variable domain in full, completed from reference TRBV11-3 and TRBJ2-5, reads EAGVVQSPRYKIIEKKQPVAFWCNPISGHNTLYWYLQNLGQGPELLIRYENEEAVDDSQLPKDRFSAERLKGVDSTLKIQPAELGDSAVYLCASSPRGQGETQYFGPGTRLLVL.

The genes are TRBV19 and TRBJ2-5; the D is unclear. The CDR3 has 11 residues. Per the germline V gene, CDR1 is LNHDA and CDR2 is SQIVND (reference sequence). With 4 bases removed from V and 8 bases from J, the gap between germline ends came to 8 bases. CDR3 in DNA: TGTGCCAGTAGTACCAAGACAACCCAGTACTTC. Protein: CASSTKTTQYF.

The chain joins TRBV25-1 to TRBJ1-1; 7 bases line up with TRBD1. Germline V gene data show CDR1 as MGHDK and CDR2 as SYGVNS. V was clipped by 6 bases and J by 1 base; unmatched bases: 11. This CDR3 contains 16 residues. CDR3 sequence (DNA): TGTGCCAGCAGCGCCGCCCGGACAGGAAAGAACACTGAAGCTTTCTTT. Translated, it gives CASSAARTGKNTEAFF.

V is TRBV4-3 and J is TRBJ1-6, with D possibly TRBD1 on 5 matching bases. Looked up from germline, CDR1 is LGHNA and CDR2 is YSLEER. The CDR3 sequence is 17 residues long. V was shortened by 0 bases and J by 7 bases, with 16 bases between the two germline ends. As DNA, the CDR3 is TGCGCCAGCAGCCAAGAGAGTTCAGGAGGGGCCAATTCACCCCTCCACTTT. Translating it yields CASSQESSGGANSPLHF.

Only one count was recorded for this clone. The V gene is TRBV9, the J gene TRBJ1-2; tentatively, D is TRBD1 (6 bases). Trimming took off 4 bases at V and 3 bases at J, with 16 bases between the two ends. Germline V gives CDR1 SGDLS, CDR2 YYNGEE. The CDR3 contains 15 residues. CDR3 nucleotides: TGTGCCAGCAGCCCTCGGCACAGGGTGGACTATGGCTACACCTTC. Its translation is CASSPRHRVDYGYTF.

This chain joins TRBV10-3 and TRBJ1-6, with 10 bases aligning to TRBD1. Germline lookup yields CDR1 ENHRY and CDR2 SYGVKD. V gave up 10 bases and J gave up 9 bases; unmatched junction bases: 6. The CDR3 spans 13 residues. The DNA for the CDR3 is TGTGCCAGCTTACGGGACAGGGGTTCACCCCTCCACTTT. It yields the protein CASLRDRGSPLHF.

The V and J genes are TRBV30 and TRBJ2-7; 11 bases agree with TRBD1. The ends lost 8 bases at V and 5 bases at J; junction bases unmatched: 5. Germline CDR1 GTSNPN, CDR2 SVGIG (reference sequence). CDR3 length: 12 amino acids. Here the CDR3 reads CAQDRGPNEQYF. The CDR3 nucleotides read TGTGCCCAGGACAGGGGGCCAAACGAGCAGTACTTC. Together with reference TRBV30 and TRBJ2-7, the CDR3 gives the full variable domain: SQTIHQWPATLVQPVGSPLSLECTVEGTSNPNLYWYRQAAGRGLQLLFYSVGIGQISSEVPQNLSASRPQDRQFILSSKKLLLSDSGFYLCAQDRGPNEQYFGPGTRLTVT.

The V and J genes are TRBV29-1 and TRBJ2-5; D is perhaps TRBD2 (5 bases). CDR3 length equals 11 residues. CDR1 SQVTM and CDR2 ANQGSEA come from the germline V gene. V lost 4 bases and J lost 5, with 8 bases in between. The CDR3 loop reads CSVAGVETQYF. The CDR3 DNA is TGCAGCGTTGCCGGGGTCGAGACCCAGTACTTC.

The chain links TRBV9 to TRBJ1-5; D may be TRBD1 (5 bases). Germline V gene data show CDR1 as SGDLS and CDR2 as YYNGEE. The CDR3 sequence is 15 residues long. The V end was cut by 7 bases, the J end by 0 bases, with 14 bases between. CDR3: CASAPGLYSNQPQHF. CDR3 bases: TGTGCCAGCGCTCCAGGGCTCTATAGCAATCAGCCCCAGCATTTT.

The chain links TRBV5-1 to TRBJ2-5; D is unresolved. The CDR3 spans 15 residues. The V gene lost 0 bases and the J gene lost 5 bases, with 14 bases spanning the gap. Germline values: CDR1 SGHRS, CDR2 YFSETQ. In DNA, the CDR3 is TGCGCCAGCAGCTTGGGGTCTGCCTCCAGGGAGACCCAGTACTTC. It yields the protein CASSLGSASRETQYF.

The CDR3, as DNA: TGTGCCAGCTCCGAGACTAGCGGGGGGACCGTCACCGGGGAGCTGTTTTTT. The encoded protein is CASSETSGGTVTGELFF. The genes are TRBV18 and TRBJ2-2; 13 nucleotides line up with TRBD2. Trimming cost V 6 bases and J 4 bases; bases outside gene matches: 8. Looked up from germline, CDR1 is KGHSH and CDR2 is LQKENI. This CDR3 spans 17 amino acids.

The V gene is TRBV5-1, the J gene TRBJ1-1; the D is unclear. The germline V gene has CDR1 SGHRS and CDR2 YFSETQ. The CDR3 consists of 14 residues. V lost 5 bases and J lost 2, with 13 bases in between. The CDR3 protein is CASRVAVGNTEAFF. The CDR3 coding sequence is TGCGCCAGCAGGGTAGCGGTCGGCAACACTGAAGCTTTCTTT.

This clone was counted only a few times. The chain has TRBV5-5 and TRBJ1-2; 9 bases are a match to TRBD1. CDR3 length equals 15 residues. Germline CDR1 and CDR2: SGHKS and YYEKEE (reference sequence). Unmatched junction bases numbered 6, after V lost 4 bases and J lost 2 bases. In DNA form, the CDR3 reads TGTGCCAGCAGCCTGGCCGGGACAGGGAACTATGGCTACACCTTC. It codes for CASSLAGTGNYGYTF.